This record looks at one TCR beta chain sequence and its context. These data belong to a study of pediatric ulcerative colitis. The CDR3 has 15 amino acids. V was trimmed by 4 bases and J by 5 bases, leaving 18 bases between them. The germline CDR1 and CDR2 sequences are SGHRS and YFSETQ. The table came from immunoSEQ multiplex PCR; TCRdb's copy has only in-frame clones and leaves some out. The table lists more than 50,000 clones, 70% to 80% of them singletons. This rearrangement joins TRBV5-1 to TRBJ1-1; D gene uncertain. This clonotype was obtained from a boy younger than 18 with moderate ulcerative colitis. Sequences were obtained from blood. The CDR3 DNA sequence: TGCGCCAGCAGCCCGACTGGTACCCGAAGGACTGAAGCTTTCTTT. It is translated as CASSPTGTRRTEAFF. The full variable domain, in which reference TRBV5-1 and TRBJ1-1 provide the parts outside the CDR3, is KAGVTQTPRYLIKTRGQQVTLSCSPISGHRSVSWYQQTPGQGLQFLFEYFSETQRNKGNFPGRFSGRQFSNSRSEMNVSTLELGDSALYLCASSPTGTRRTEAFFGQGTRLTVV.